The clone carrying this T cell receptor (beta chain) was counted at least ten times. Antigen: not known. The CDR3 has 15 amino acids. V gave up 2 bases and J gave up 0 bases, with 11 bases separating them. Germline CDR1 is MGHDK and CDR2 is SYGVNS. This entry is derived from a study of early T cells in non-severe SARS-CoV-2 infection. General study findings and limits: VDJdb matches were skewed toward anti-spike CD8 T cell responses.

Each cDNA molecule carried a unique molecular identifier. TCRdb analysed the 5' RACE reads with MiXCR anew, one entry per CDR3 protein. The table includes around 61,000 distinct CDR3 sequences, around 15% detected once. The sequence was collected from an adult who was a healthcare worker with PCR-confirmed SARS-CoV-2 infection or an uninfected control (not recorded which). The chain carries TRBV25-1 and TRBJ2-7; D is possibly TRBD1 or TRBD2 (6 bases each). This material consisted of whole blood, taken at baseline. The CDR3 DNA is TGTGCCAGCAGTGAACATGGGGGGCCCTCCTACGAGCAGTACTTC. It is translated as CASSEHGGPSYEQYF.